The 18 T cell receptor beta chains reported below all come from one sample, sequenced in a study of T cell clonality in common variable immunodeficiency. TCRdb keeps only in-frame clones here, not all; method: immunoSEQ multiplex PCR. This sample has about 60,000 clones, each found more than once. The specimen was peripheral blood mononuclear cells. Receptor source: a person aged 18 to 75 in good health.

To note about this clone: With the read ending 3 residues before the CDR3 end, the germline J gene is used to fill in that end. V is TRBV7-8 and J is TRBJ2-2; 8 positions agree with TRBD2. Germline CDR1 reads SGHVS; CDR2 reads FQNEAQ. The V segment lost 4 bases and the J segment 3 bases; nucleotides outside the gene matches: 10. The CDR3 sequence is 17 residues long. Here the CDR3 reads CASSSRGTGGDTGELFF. The CDR3 DNA, read in part, is TGTGCCAGCAGCTCCCGAGGTACGGGAGGGGACACCGGGGAG.

Ten or more counts support this clone. The read ends 3 residues early relative to the CDR3; the germline J gene fills the gap. The rearrangement links TRBV2 to TRBJ1-3, with no clear D. Germline V CDR1 and CDR2: SNHLY, FYNNEI. Trimming took 6 bases from V and 2 from J, leaving 8 bases between them. The CDR3 is 13 residues long. CDR3: CASRDDTGNTIYF. CDR3 DNA (partial): TGTGCCAGCAGAGACGACACTGGAAACACC.

This clone was detected only a few times. The CDR3 goes on 3 residues after the read ends, and that part is filled in from the germline J gene. The chain has TRBV10-2 and TRBJ1-1, with a weak D call TRBD1 (6 bases). Trimming shortened V by 6 bases and J by 4 bases, and 18 bases separated the two germline ends. The CDR3 contains 15 residues. From germline, CDR1 is WSHSY and CDR2 SAAADI. CDR3 DNA, as far as it was read: TGCGCCAGCAGATCGACAGGCCTCGGAGGCACTGAA. It specifies CASRSTGLGGTE. The CDR3, in full, reads CASRSTGLGGTEAFF.

This clone was counted many times. The CDR3 extends 3 residues past the end of the read, so its final part is completed from the germline J gene. The chain uses TRBV7-8 and TRBJ2-5; 7 positions agree with TRBD2. CDR1 is SGHVS and CDR2 is FQNEAQ in the germline V gene. Losses at the gene ends were 1 base for V and 5 bases for J; bases not matched to a gene: 13. The CDR3 contains 17 residues. The CDR3 loop reads CASSLVGWGGGVETQYF. The sequenced part of the CDR3 DNA is TGTGCCAGCAGCTTAGTAGGCTGGGGGGGAGGGGTCGAGACC.

This clone appeared many times. The read ends 3 residues early relative to the CDR3; the germline J gene fills the gap. The chain is built from TRBV6-1 and TRBJ2-1, with a weak D call TRBD2 (6 bases). From germline, CDR1 is MNHNS and CDR2 SASEGT. CDR3 size: 13 residues. Trimming removed 4 bases from V and 8 bases from J, with 12 bases in between. The CDR3 is CASSGGVSYEQFF. The covered CDR3 bases are TGTGCCAGCAGTGGCGGGGTTTCCTATGAG.

This clone was found many times. The read ends 3 residues before the CDR3 terminus; that terminus is restored from the germline J gene. This chain joins TRBV20-1 and TRBJ2-7; D might be TRBD1 (6 bases). CDR3 size: 11 residues. The ends were cut back, 3 bases at V and 5 bases at J, with 8 bases in the middle. Per germline, CDR1 DFQATT and CDR2 SNEGSKA (reference sequence). CDR3 DNA, as far as it was read: TGCAGTGCTAGGCAGGGGAACGAG. This codes for CSARQGNE. The complete CDR3 reads CSARQGNEQYF.

There are many counts of this clone. The read ends 3 residues early relative to the CDR3; the germline J gene fills the gap. This chain joins TRBV11-2 and TRBJ2-5; D ambiguous. This CDR3 region has 11 residues. Germline CDR1 reads SGHAT; CDR2 reads FQNNGV. The V end was cut by 4 bases, the J end by 6 bases, with 6 bases between. CDR3 bases read: TGTGCCAGCAGCTCCGTCCAGACC. As protein: CASSSVQT. From start to end, the CDR3 is CASSSVQTQYF.

This clone was found a few times. The read finishes 3 residues shy of the CDR3 end, and the germline J gene is used to complete it. V is TRBV7-9 and J is TRBJ1-1; possible D gene TRBD1, 5 bases. Germline V CDR1 and CDR2: SEHNR, FQNEAQ (reference sequence). The CDR3 has 14 residues. The covered CDR3 bases are TGTGCCAGCAGCTTAGAACGACAGAGGAGTGGG. Its protein product is CASSLERQRSG. In full, the CDR3 is CASSLERQRSGAFF. Full variable domain (remainder filled in from reference TRBV7-9 and TRBJ1-1): DTGVSQNPRHKITKRGQNVTFRCDPISEHNRLYWYRQTLGQGPEFLTYFQNEAQLEKSRLLSDRFSAERPKGSFSTLEIQRTEQGDSAMYLCASSLERQRSGAFFGQGTRLTVV.

In its sample, this clone was seen many times. The missing CDR3 end, 3 residues past where the read stops, is filled in from the germline J gene. The chain combines TRBV19 with TRBJ1-4; 7 nucleotides align to TRBD1. Germline CDR1 is LNHDA and CDR2 is SQIVND (reference sequence). This CDR3 has 16 residues. The V segment lost 2 bases and the J segment 3 bases; nucleotides outside the gene matches: 6. The CDR3 bases that were read are TGTGCCAGTAGTATACGACAGGGACTGCCTAATGAAAAA. It codes for CASSIRQGLPNEK. The full CDR3 reads CASSIRQGLPNEKLFF.

This clone was seen many times. The sequenced fragment ends 3 residues before the CDR3 boundary, so the rest is inferred from the germline J gene. The chain is built from TRBV9 and TRBJ2-7; D remains unclear. This CDR3 region has 15 residues. The V end lost 0 bases, the J end lost 1 base, and 11 bases lay between the germline ends. From germline, CDR1 is SGDLS and CDR2 YYNGEE. CDR3: CASSVGASPSYEQYF. The CDR3 bases that were read are TGTGCCAGCAGCGTAGGTGCGAGCCCTTCCTACGAG.

This clone has a count of ten or more. CDR3 bases read: TGCAGCGCGTATGGTAAAGGGGAAGAGACC. It is translated as CSAYGKGEET. The CDR3, in full, reads CSAYGKGEETQYF. The gene calls are TRBV29-1 and TRBJ2-5, with D perhaps TRBD1 (5 bases). The CDR3 extends 3 residues past the end of the read, so its final part is completed from the germline J gene. Between the trimmed V and J ends, which lost 7 bases and 3 bases, there was a span of 15 bases. Germline values: CDR1 SQVTM, CDR2 ANQGSEA. This CDR3 has 13 residues.

This clone was counted at least ten times. The sequence runs out 3 residues before the end of the CDR3; the remainder is reconstructed from the germline J gene. The rearrangement links TRBV5-4 to TRBJ1-1; a possible D gene is TRBD1 (5 bases). V lost 2 bases and J lost 0, with 8 bases in between. This CDR3 contains 14 residues. Germline CDR1 and CDR2: SGHNT and YYREEE (reference sequence). The CDR3 reads CASSFDRMNTEAFF. Partial CDR3 DNA: TGTGCCAGCAGCTTCGACAGAATGAACACTGAA.

This clone appeared many times. The sequence runs out 3 residues before the end of the CDR3; the remainder is reconstructed from the germline J gene. This sample includes further DNA sequences coding for the same CDR3. The rearrangement joins TRBV18 to TRBJ2-7, with D perhaps TRBD2 (6 bases). The CDR3 is made up of 14 amino acids. Between the trimmed V and J ends, which lost 3 bases and 0 bases, there was a span of 9 bases. The V gene's germline CDR1 is KGHSH and CDR2 LQKENI. Partial CDR3 DNA: TGTGCCAGCTCACCGGGGACTGGCTCCTACGAG. Translation: CASSPGTGSYE. The full CDR3 protein reads CASSPGTGSYEQYF.

This clone came up many times. The sequenced fragment ends 3 residues before the CDR3 boundary, so the rest is inferred from the germline J gene. V usage is TRBV20-1 and J usage is TRBJ2-2; 11 bases are shared with TRBD2. Germline trimming cut 0 bases from V and 3 bases from J; bases unmatched to any gene: 3. Germline V gives CDR1 DFQATT, CDR2 SNEGSKA (reference sequence). This CDR3 spans 16 amino acids. This CDR3 reads CSARDSLAGDTGELFF. The covered CDR3 bases are TGCAGTGCTAGAGATTCACTAGCGGGGGACACCGGGGAG.

This clone was seen many times. The read ends 3 residues shy of where the CDR3 ends; the end is completed using the germline J gene. Additional DNA sequences in this sample encode the identical CDR3. This chain connects TRBV27 to TRBJ2-1; 7 bases are shared with TRBD2. This CDR3 has 15 amino acids. Germline V gene sequence: CDR1 MNHEY, CDR2 SMNVEV (reference sequence). V dropped 6 bases and J dropped 0; count of bases not matched to a gene: 5. CDR3 DNA (partial): TGTGCCAGCAGCCTGGGCGGGAGCTCCTACAATGAG. It codes for CASSLGGSSYNE. The CDR3 as a whole reads CASSLGGSSYNEQFF.

This clone was seen many times. Sequencing ends 3 residues short of the CDR3 end; the germline J gene provides the rest. The gene calls are TRBV30 and TRBJ2-7, with 13 bases fitting TRBD2. Germline CDR1 GTSNPN, CDR2 SVGIG (reference sequence). CDR3 size: 17 residues. Germline trimming cut 0 bases from V and 0 bases from J; bases unmatched to any gene: 5. This CDR3 is CAWSVYGLAGDSYEQYF. Partial CDR3 DNA: TGTGCCTGGAGTGTATATGGACTAGCGGGGGACTCCTACGAG.

This clone was seen repeatedly, ten times or more. The DNA ends 3 residues before the CDR3 does, and the rest of the CDR3 is filled in from the germline J gene. The rearrangement uses TRBV2 and TRBJ1-2, with unresolved D. This CDR3 comprises 12 residues. V gave up 2 bases and J gave up 4 bases, with 5 bases separating them. Germline V CDR1 and CDR2: SNHLY, FYNNEI. The CDR3 loop reads CASSEQSYGYTF. The sequenced part of the CDR3 DNA is TGTGCCAGCAGTGAACAGAGCTATGGC.

This clone occurred many times. The read terminates 3 residues before the CDR3 end, so the remaining end is supplied by the germline J gene. V usage is TRBV5-1 and J usage is TRBJ2-2; D gene ambiguous. Germline CDR1 is SGHRS and CDR2 is YFSETQ. There are 14 residues in the CDR3. Trimming took 0 bases from V and 7 from J, leaving 10 bases between them. CDR3 amino acids: CASSLDWSVGELFF. Partial CDR3 DNA: TGCGCCAGCAGCTTGGACTGGTCCGTCGGGGAG.